Listed here are 17 T cell receptor beta chains from one sample, sequenced in a study of blood T cell repertoires in COVID-19. Produced via immunoSEQ multiplex PCR; TCRdb's table is partial and in-frame only. The sample shows just under 150,000 clones, around nine tenths of them seen only once. The sequencing input was peripheral blood. All receptors derive from a woman aged 45-65 years with active or convalescent COVID-19.

The chain joins TRBV30 to TRBJ1-1; TRBD1 aligns across 7 bases. Germline CDR1 is GTSNPN and CDR2 is SVGIG (reference sequence). CDR3 length: 14 residues. V lost 7 bases and J lost 3; bases outside the gene matches: 11. The DNA for the CDR3 is TGTGCCTCAAAACCGGCAGGGGGTTACACTGAAGCTTTCTTT. This codes for CASKPAGGYTEAFF. The complete variable domain, with remaining parts taken from reference TRBV30 and TRBJ1-1, reads SQTIHQWPATLVQPVGSPLSLECTVEGTSNPNLYWYRQAAGRGLQLLFYSVGIGQISSEVPQNLSASRPQDRQFILSSKKLLLSDSGFYLCASKPAGGYTEAFFGQGTRLTVV.

The CDR3 here is CASSASGTSGTTSTDTQYF. CDR3 nucleotide sequence: TGTGCCAGCAGCGCATCCGGGACTAGCGGGACTACTAGCACAGATACGCAGTATTTT. The chain combines TRBV11-2 with TRBJ2-3, with TRBD2 identical over 13 bases. Germline trimming cut 5 bases from V and 0 bases from J; bases unmatched to any gene: 11. This CDR3 is built from 19 residues. Germline CDR1 is SGHAT and CDR2 is FQNNGV.

This clone was detected once. V is TRBV6-5 and J is TRBJ1-1; D unresolved. Germline loops: CDR1 MNHEY, CDR2 SVGAGI. The CDR3 consists of 15 residues. Trimming left V 5 bases short and J 1 base short, with 14 bases between. CDR3 amino acids: CASSPPGRRNTEAFF. Here the CDR3 DNA reads TGTGCCAGCAGTCCTCCCGGCCGGAGGAACACTGAAGCTTTCTTT.

The chain recombines TRBV10-3 with TRBJ1-5, with D maybe TRBD1 (6 bases). Trimming took 4 bases from V and 5 from J, leaving 12 bases between them. The CDR3 length is 14 residues. Germline V gene data show CDR1 as ENHRY and CDR2 as SYGVKD. CDR3 loop: CAISGQGLDQPQHF. CDR3 sequence (DNA): TGTGCCATCAGTGGGCAGGGGCTAGATCAGCCCCAGCATTTT.

The gene calls are TRBV2 and TRBJ1-1; D gene uncertain. The CDR3 spans 14 residues. CDR1 is SNHLY, CDR2 FYNNEI, per germline. The V end was cut by 6 bases, the J end by 0 bases, with 11 bases between. CDR3 loop: CASSINSLNTEAFF. CDR3 in DNA: TGTGCCAGCAGCATTAACAGCTTGAACACTGAAGCTTTCTTT.

The chain is built from TRBV3-1 (or the pseudogene TRBV3-2) and TRBJ1-1, with a possible D match to TRBD1 (6 bases). V lost 4 bases, J lost 0 bases, and 9 bases lay in between. This CDR3 has 14 amino acids. Per the germline V gene, CDR1 is LGHDT and CDR2 is YNNKEL (reference sequence). The CDR3 nucleotides read TGTGCCAGCAGCCTAGGACAGATGAACACTGAAGCTTTCTTT. This codes for CASSLGQMNTEAFF.

This chain connects TRBV30 to TRBJ1-1; 7 bases map to TRBD1. V shed 0 bases and J 7 bases; nucleotides not matched to a gene: 5. Germline V gene lookup returns CDR1 GTSNPN and CDR2 SVGIG (reference sequence). This CDR3 is 13 amino acids long. This CDR3 is CAWSVTGTVEAFF. Here the CDR3 DNA reads TGTGCCTGGAGTGTAACCGGGACAGTTGAAGCTTTCTTT.

The V gene is TRBV3-1 (or the pseudogene TRBV3-2), the J gene TRBJ2-7; D remains ambiguous. CDR3 length: 15 amino acids. CDR1 is LGHDT, CDR2 YNNKEL, per germline (reference sequence). The V gene lost 1 base and the J gene lost 5 bases, with 15 bases spanning the gap. CDR3 in amino acids: CASSQGALSGNEQYF. The CDR3 DNA follows: TGTGCCAGCAGCCAAGGAGCGCTGAGTGGCAACGAGCAGTACTTC.

The chain employs TRBV19 and TRBJ2-3, with 11 bases aligning to TRBD1. The CDR3 has 17 amino acids. Trimming removed 5 bases from V and 3 bases from J; junction bases left unmatched: 10. The germline gives CDR1 LNHDA, CDR2 SQIVND (reference sequence). DNA of the CDR3: TGTGCCAGTAGTGTCTACCCCCGGGACAGGGGGACAGATACGCAGTATTTT. Amino acids: CASSVYPRDRGTDTQYF.

The chain couples TRBV4-2 to TRBJ2-3; D possibly corresponds to TRBD2 (6 bases). This CDR3 contains 15 residues. Germline V gene sequence: CDR1 LGHNA, CDR2 YNFKEQ. Trimming took off 3 bases at V and 2 bases at J, with 12 bases between the two ends. Written as DNA, the CDR3 is TGTGCCAGCAGCCACGACGGGAGTCTCACAGATACGCAGTATTTT. It specifies CASSHDGSLTDTQYF.

V is TRBV14 and J is TRBJ2-1; tentatively, D is TRBD1 (5 bases). CDR1 SGHDN and CDR2 FVKESK come from the germline V gene. Trimming removed 4 bases at V and 12 bases at J, with 13 bases between. CDR3 length equals 12 residues. The CDR3 DNA reads as TGTGCCAGCAGCCCCGACAGCCGGTGGCAGTTCTTC. This gives the protein CASSPDSRWQFF.

The DNA of the CDR3 is TGTGCCAGCAGCTTAGGAATGGGGTCTGGGGGCGAAAAACTGTTTTTT. Translation: CASSLGMGSGGEKLFF. The V gene is TRBV7-2, the J gene TRBJ1-4; possible D gene TRBD1, 6 bases. CDR1 and CDR2 (germline): SGHTA, FQGNSA. This CDR3 region has 16 residues. V was clipped by 1 base and J by 8 bases, with 17 bases between them. The entire variable domain, with the rest obtained from reference TRBV7-2 and TRBJ1-4, is as follows: GAGVSQSPSNKVTEKGKDVELRCDPISGHTALYWYRQSLGQGLEFLIYFQGNSAPDKSGLPSDRFSAERTGGSVSTLTIQRTQQEDSAVYLCASSLGMGSGGEKLFFGSGTQLSVL.

This clone was detected only a few times. The V call is TRBV30, the J call TRBJ2-5; 11 positions agree with TRBD2. This CDR3 comprises 14 residues. The trim removed 4 bases at V and 1 base at J, leaving 2 bases unmatched. CDR1 is GTSNPN and CDR2 is SVGIG in the germline V gene (reference sequence). This CDR3 is CAWTSGGSQETQYF. For the CDR3, the DNA is TGTGCCTGGACTAGCGGGGGGTCCCAAGAGACCCAGTACTTC.

This chain links TRBV28 with TRBJ1-6; a possible D gene is TRBD1 (6 bases). V shed 7 bases and J shed 5 bases, with 18 bases lying between them. Germline-derived CDR1 and CDR2 are MDHEN and SYDVKM. CDR3 size: 16 residues. CDR3 residues: CASTTADRTHNSPLHF. DNA of the CDR3: TGTGCCAGCACCACGGCAGACAGGACCCATAATTCACCCCTCCACTTT. The full variable domain, completed using reference TRBV28 and TRBJ1-6, is DVKVTQSSRYLVKRTGEKVFLECVQDMDHENMFWYRQDPGLGLRLIYFSYDVKMKEKGDIPEGYSVSREKKERFSLILESASTNQTSMYLCASTTADRTHNSPLHFGNGTRLTVT.

This chain joins TRBV25-1 and TRBJ1-4; D remains unclear. The CDR3 runs 14 residues. V was shortened by 4 bases and J by 6 bases, with 12 bases between the two germline ends. Germline loops: CDR1 MGHDK, CDR2 SYGVNS. This CDR3 is CASSGPRRDEKLFF. The CDR3, as DNA: TGTGCCAGCAGTGGGCCCCGTCGGGATGAAAAACTGTTTTTT.

The V gene is TRBV7-8, the J gene TRBJ1-3; 9 nucleotides match TRBD1. Per germline, CDR1 SGHVS and CDR2 FQNEAQ. CDR3 length: 16 residues. V lost 5 bases, J lost 4 bases, and 9 bases stayed unmatched. DNA for the CDR3: TGTGCCAGCAGCAAACAGACAGGGGGATCCGGAAACACCATATATTTT. This sequence encodes CASSKQTGGSGNTIYF.

The V and J genes are TRBV7-2 and TRBJ2-1; TRBD2 matches at 11 bases. The CDR3 covers 18 residues. With 4 bases clipped from V and 6 bases from J, the junction kept 14 bases outside the gene matches. CDR1 and CDR2 (germline): SGHTA, FQGNSA. The CDR3 loop reads CASSSQGNSGRGGNEQFF. The CDR3 DNA reads as TGTGCCAGCAGCTCCCAAGGTAATAGCGGGAGGGGAGGCAATGAGCAGTTCTTC.